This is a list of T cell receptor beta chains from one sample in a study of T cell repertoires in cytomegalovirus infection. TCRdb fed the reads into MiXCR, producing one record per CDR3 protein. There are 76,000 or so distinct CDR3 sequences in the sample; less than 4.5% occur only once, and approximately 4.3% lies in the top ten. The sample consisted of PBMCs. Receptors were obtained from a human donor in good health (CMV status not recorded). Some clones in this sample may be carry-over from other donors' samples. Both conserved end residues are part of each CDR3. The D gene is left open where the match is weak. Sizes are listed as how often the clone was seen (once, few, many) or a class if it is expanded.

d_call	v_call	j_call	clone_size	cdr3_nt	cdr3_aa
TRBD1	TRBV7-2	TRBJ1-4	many	TGTGCCAGCAGCTTAGCTAGGGGGAGGGGGCCCGAAAAACTGTTTTTT	CASSLARGRGPEKLFF
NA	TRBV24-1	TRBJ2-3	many	TGTGCCACCAGTGATTTTGATACGCAGTATTTT	CATSDFDTQYF
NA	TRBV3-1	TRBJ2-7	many	TGTGCCAGCAGCCAACCATTCAACGTGGGCTCCTACGAGCAGTACTTC	CASSQPFNVGSYEQYF
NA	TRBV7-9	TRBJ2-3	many	TGTGCCAGCAGCTTAGTGGGTAGCTCCGTTCGCGGCGATACGCAGTATTTT	CASSLVGSSVRGDTQYF
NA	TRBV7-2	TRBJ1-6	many	TGTGCCAGCAGCCCTGGGACTTATGGCTATAATTCACCCCTCCACTTT	CASSPGTYGYNSPLHF
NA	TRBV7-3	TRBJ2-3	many	TGTGCCAGCAGCCCTTCGGACAGCGGGGTCCCCTATACGCAGTATTTT	CASSPSDSGVPYTQYF
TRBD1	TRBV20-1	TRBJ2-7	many	TGCAGCCAAACAGGGGCCCACTTGTACGAGCAGTACTTC	CSQTGAHLYEQYF
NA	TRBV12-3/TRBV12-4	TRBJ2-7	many	TGTGCCAGCAGTTTAGTAGGGGTCTCTACCTACGAGCAGTACTTC	CASSLVGVSTYEQYF
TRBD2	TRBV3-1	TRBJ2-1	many	TGTGCCAGCAGCACCCGGGGAGCGGGGGGGGGGTGGTACAATGAGCAGTTCTTC	CASSTRGAGGGWYNEQFF
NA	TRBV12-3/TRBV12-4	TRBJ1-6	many	TGTGCCAGCAGTTTGGGTTTAAGGGGAAATTCACCCCTCCACTTT	CASSLGLRGNSPLHF
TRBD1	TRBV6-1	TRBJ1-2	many	TGTGCCAGCAGGCCCTCGACAGGGAACTACGGCTACACCTTC	CASRPSTGNYGYTF
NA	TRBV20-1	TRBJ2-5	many	TGCAGTGCGTTCTACCAAGAGACCCAGTACTTC	CSAFYQETQYF
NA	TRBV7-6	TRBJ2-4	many	TGTGCCAGCAGCTTAGACCCAGTGGGAAACATTCAGTACTTC	CASSLDPVGNIQYF
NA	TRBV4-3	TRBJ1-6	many	TGCGCCAGCAGCCAAGGAAACAGGGATAATTCACCCCTCCACTTT	CASSQGNRDNSPLHF
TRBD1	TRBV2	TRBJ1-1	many	TGTGCCAGCACCTCAGGGGGGAACACTGAAGCTTTCTTT	CASTSGGNTEAFF
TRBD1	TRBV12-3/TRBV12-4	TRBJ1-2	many	TGTGCCAGCAGTTCCCATGGACAGGGGGCAAGGAACTATGGCTACACCTTC	CASSSHGQGARNYGYTF
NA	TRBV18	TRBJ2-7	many	TGTGCCAGCTCACCACGACGGGAGAGCTCCTACGAGCAGTACTTC	CASSPRRESSYEQYF
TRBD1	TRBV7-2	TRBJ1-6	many	TGTGCCAGCAGTCGTCCCGGGACAGGGGATAATTCACCCCTCCACTTT	CASSRPGTGDNSPLHF
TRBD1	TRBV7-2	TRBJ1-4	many	TGTGCCAGCAGACCGGGACAGTCGGCAACTAATGAAAAACTGTTTTTT	CASRPGQSATNEKLFF
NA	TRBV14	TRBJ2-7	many	TGTGCCAGCAGCCATAACAGGGTGGTCAGGTACGAGCAGTACTTC	CASSHNRVVRYEQYF
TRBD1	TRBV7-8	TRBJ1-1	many	TGTGCCAGCAGCATCCGGACAGGGAGGAACACTGAAGCTTTCTTT	CASSIRTGRNTEAFF
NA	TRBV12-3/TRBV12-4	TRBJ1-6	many	TGTGCCAGCAGTGGATCTTCTTGGTCACCCCTCCACTTT	CASSGSSWSPLHF
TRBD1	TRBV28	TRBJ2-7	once	TGTGCCAGCAGTTTAGTCCTTACTACCGGGACAGCGTACGAGCAGTACTTC	CASSLVLTTGTAYEQYF
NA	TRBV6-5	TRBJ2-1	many	TGTGCCAGCAGTTACCCGAGGTCTGGGGGGCTTATGAATGAGCAGTTCTTC	CASSYPRSGGLMNEQFF
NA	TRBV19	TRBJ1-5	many	TGTGCCACCGCCGGAGATAGCAATCAGCCCCAGCATTTT	CATAGDSNQPQHF
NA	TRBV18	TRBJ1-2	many	TGTGCCAGCTCACCACCCGGGGGGCCCCCGGCCCATGGCTACACCTTC	CASSPPGGPPAHGYTF
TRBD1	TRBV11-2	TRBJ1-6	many	TGTGCCAGCAGGAATATTCGGGACAGGGATTCACCCCTCCACTTT	CASRNIRDRDSPLHF
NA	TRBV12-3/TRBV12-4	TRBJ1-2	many	TGTGCCAGCAGTTGGACAGTATTTGCTGGCTACACCTTC	CASSWTVFAGYTF
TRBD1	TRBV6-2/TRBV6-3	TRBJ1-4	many	TGTGCCAGCAGTTCCCGAGACAGGGGAGTCGAGAAACTGTTTTTT	CASSSRDRGVEKLFF
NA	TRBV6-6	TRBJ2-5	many	TGTGCCAGCAGTTACTGGTCAGGCCTTCTGCGAGAGACCCAGTACTTC	CASSYWSGLLRETQYF
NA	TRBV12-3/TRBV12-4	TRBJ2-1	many	TGTGCCAGCAGTTTTAGAGGGGGGGCCTACAATGAGCAGTTCTTC	CASSFRGGAYNEQFF
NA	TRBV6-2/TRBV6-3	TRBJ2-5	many	TGTGCCAGCAGTTACGGGACCCAAGAGACCCAGTACTTC	CASSYGTQETQYF
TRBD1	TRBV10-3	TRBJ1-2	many	TGTGCCATCAGGAACTTTTACAGGGGAGTCTATGGCTACACCTTC	CAIRNFYRGVYGYTF
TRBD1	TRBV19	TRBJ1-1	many	TGTGCCACCATACAATACCGACAGGGTGACACTGAAGCTTTCTTT	CATIQYRQGDTEAFF